The rows below give T cell receptor beta chains drawn from one sample of a study of blood T cell repertoires in COVID-19. Libraries were prepared by immunoSEQ multiplex PCR; TCRdb keeps only in-frame clonotypes and omits some of them. The sample yields fewer than 150,000 clones, less than 85% seen once. The material sequenced was peripheral blood. These receptors all stem from a human donor in a cohort sampled during active COVID-19. The CDR3 runs from the conserved cysteine through the conserved F or W. D genes are given only for firm matches. Size values are once, few and many counts, or a class for expanded clones, and some rows have none.

j_gene	v_gene	d_gene	abundance	CDR3nt	CDR3aa
TRBJ1-3	TRBV28	.	few	TGTGCCAGCAGTTTCCTGCCAGGGTCAGGAAACACCATATATTTT	CASSFLPGSGNTIYF
TRBJ2-7	TRBV19	.	.	TGTGCCAGTAGTATTCGGGATAGCGGAGTCCTTGACGAGCAGTACTTC	CASSIRDSGVLDEQYF
TRBJ2-7	TRBV4-3	TRBD2	.	TGCGCCAGCAGCCAAGATACGGGGGACTACTACGAGCAGTACTTC	CASSQDTGDYYEQYF
TRBJ2-2	TRBV18	.	.	TGTGCCAGCTCACCCCCTGGGCATGTCGGGGAGCTGTTTTTT	CASSPPGHVGELFF
TRBJ2-3	TRBV2	TRBD2	.	TGTGCCAGCAACAGCGGGGGGGGAGATACGCAGTATTTT	CASNSGGGDTQYF
TRBJ1-5	TRBV7-9	.	.	TGTGCCAGCAGCCTCCCTAATAGCAATCAGCCCCAGCATTTT	CASSLPNSNQPQHF
TRBJ1-3	TRBV4-2	.	.	TGTGCCAGCAGCCAAGATAGTAGGGGTTCAGGAAACACCATATATTTT	CASSQDSRGSGNTIYF
TRBJ1-2	TRBV27	TRBD1	few	TGTGCCAGGACCGCCAGGGGGCGAGTCTATGGCTACACCTTC	CARTARGRVYGYTF
TRBJ1-1	TRBV5-6	.	.	TGTGCCAGCAGCTTGACGCTACAGAGGAACACTGAAGCTTTCTTT	CASSLTLQRNTEAFF
TRBJ2-5	TRBV5-1	TRBD2	.	TGCGCCAGCCACTTCGGGACTAGCGGACAAGAGACCCAGTACTTC	CASHFGTSGQETQYF
TRBJ2-7	TRBV5-4	TRBD1	.	TGTGCCAGCAGCGGCTGGACAGGGGACGAGCAGTACTTC	CASSGWTGDEQYF
TRBJ2-1	TRBV5-1	TRBD2	few	TGCGCCAGCAGCCCTGGACTAGCGGGGGGGCACAATGAGCAGTTCTTC	CASSPGLAGGHNEQFF
TRBJ2-5	TRBV4-1	.	.	TGCGCCAGCAGCCAAGAGGGGCTTGAGACCCAGTACTTC	CASSQEGLETQYF
TRBJ2-7	TRBV7-6	TRBD2	.	TGTGCCAGCAGCAATAGCGGGGGGGCCTGGAACTCCTACGAGCAGTACTTC	CASSNSGGAWNSYEQYF
TRBJ2-3	TRBV14	TRBD2	.	TGTGCCAGCAGCCAAGATACTCTAAGCGGGGCCCCCACAGATACGCAGTATTTT	CASSQDTLSGAPTDTQYF
TRBJ1-1	TRBV27	.	.	TGTGCCAGCAGAGTTTTCCCGCCGACAGGATTGAACACTGAAGCTTTCTTT	CASRVFPPTGLNTEAFF
TRBJ1-1	TRBV5-1	.	.	TGCGCCAGCAGCTTGGAGGTCGGAGGCACTGAAGCTTTCTTT	CASSLEVGGTEAFF
TRBJ2-7	TRBV7-8	TRBD1	.	TGTGCCAGCAGCTTAGGACAGGGTTTGTACGAGCAGTACTTC	CASSLGQGLYEQYF
TRBJ1-1	TRBV6-2/TRBV6-3	.	few	TGTGCCAGCAGTCTGTACAGCACTGAAGCTTTCTTT	CASSLYSTEAFF
TRBJ2-3	TRBV7-6	TRBD2	.	TGTGCCAGCAGCCTAGGGACTAGCGGGCTCACAGATACGCAGTATTTT	CASSLGTSGLTDTQYF
TRBJ1-1	TRBV19	.	.	TGTGCCAGTAGTCCCCAGGCGGCGCGGGGCACTGAAGCTTTCTTT	CASSPQAARGTEAFF
TRBJ1-2	TRBV14	.	.	TGTGCCAGCAGCCCCCTAGACAGGCGGGGGCATGGCTACACCTTC	CASSPLDRRGHGYTF
TRBJ1-2	TRBV28	.	.	TGTGCCAGCACGCTCGGCGGGGGGCATGGCTACACCTTC	CASTLGGGHGYTF
TRBJ2-7	TRBV6-5	.	once	TGTGCCAGCAGTTTACCCCTCCAGGGTGCCTACGAGCAGTACTTC	CASSLPLQGAYEQYF
TRBJ1-1	TRBV11-2	.	few	TGTGCCAGCAGCTTAGGAGATGACAGTATGAACACTGAAGCTTTCTTT	CASSLGDDSMNTEAFF
TRBJ1-2	TRBV28	.	.	TGTGCCAGCAGCCCCCAGGTGAACTATGGCTACACCTTC	CASSPQVNYGYTF
TRBJ2-7	TRBV27	TRBD1	.	TGTGCCAGCAGTTTAAGTAGGGGGCCCTACGAGCAGTACTTC	CASSLSRGPYEQYF
TRBJ2-1	TRBV25-1	TRBD1	.	TGTGCCAGCAGTGAGTGGACAGGGGACAACAATGAGCAGTTCTTC	CASSEWTGDNNEQFF